Listed below are T cell receptor beta chains from one sample, sequenced in a study of cytomegalovirus exposure and HLA in healthy donors. The assay was immunoSEQ multiplex PCR, and TCRdb's table has in-frame clones only and misses some. The sample lists fewer than 250,000 clones, around 85% occurring once. Sequencing was performed on PBMCs. Receptors originate from a girl aged 2 to 10 in good health and CMV-seronegative. CDR3s include the opening cysteine and the closing phenylalanine or tryptophan. Fields, in order: V gene, J gene, clone size, D gene, CDR3 DNA, CDR3 protein. A D gene is named only where the DNA matches it firmly. Size is stated for part of the rows, as once, few or many counts, or as a class when the clone is expanded.

v_gene: TRBV18; j_gene: TRBJ2-3; abundance: .; d_gene: TRBD2; CDR3nt: TGTGCCAGCTCCCCCTTTACTAGCGGGACAGATACGCAGTATTTT; CDR3aa: CASSPFTSGTDTQYF
v_gene: TRBV19; j_gene: TRBJ1-1; abundance: .; d_gene: .; CDR3nt: TGTGCCAGTATGTTCCCCTACACTGAAGCTTTCTTT; CDR3aa: CASMFPYTEAFF
v_gene: TRBV19; j_gene: TRBJ2-7; abundance: .; d_gene: TRBD1; CDR3nt: TGTGCCAGTAGTAGATCCGGGACAGCTCCGTACGAGCAGTACTTC; CDR3aa: CASSRSGTAPYEQYF
v_gene: TRBV7-9; j_gene: TRBJ1-3; abundance: .; d_gene: TRBD1; CDR3nt: TGTGCCAGCAGCTACTCAGGGGGAGCTGGAAACACCATATATTTT; CDR3aa: CASSYSGGAGNTIYF
v_gene: TRBV5-6; j_gene: TRBJ1-1; abundance: .; d_gene: .; CDR3nt: TGTGCCAGCAGCTTGGCCGCGGGGATAGACACTGAAGCTTTCTTT; CDR3aa: CASSLAAGIDTEAFF
v_gene: TRBV5-6; j_gene: TRBJ2-5; abundance: .; d_gene: TRBD2; CDR3nt: TGTGCCAGCAGCTTGGCCGGGGGCCGAGCGGGGGAGGCCCAGTACTTC; CDR3aa: CASSLAGGRAGEAQYF
v_gene: TRBV13; j_gene: TRBJ1-2; abundance: .; d_gene: TRBD1; CDR3nt: TGTGCCAGCAGCTTAAGGGACAGGGGGGACGGCTACACCTTC; CDR3aa: CASSLRDRGDGYTF
v_gene: TRBV6-1; j_gene: TRBJ1-2; abundance: .; d_gene: TRBD1; CDR3nt: TGTGCCAGCAGTGAGCCAACAGGGGACTATGGCTACACCTTC; CDR3aa: CASSEPTGDYGYTF
v_gene: TRBV10-2; j_gene: TRBJ1-5; abundance: few; d_gene: .; CDR3nt: TGCGCCAGCAGTGAGTCTCGTACAGTTAGTAGCAATCAGCCCCAGCATTTT; CDR3aa: CASSESRTVSSNQPQHF
v_gene: TRBV10-3; j_gene: TRBJ1-2; abundance: once; d_gene: .; CDR3nt: TGTGCCATCAGTGAGTCGCAGTTTGGGGGGACCTATGGCTACACCTTC; CDR3aa: CAISESQFGGTYGYTF
v_gene: TRBV5-6; j_gene: TRBJ2-3; abundance: .; d_gene: .; CDR3nt: TGTGCCAGCAGCCCCCTTACGGGCACAGATACGCAGTATTTT; CDR3aa: CASSPLTGTDTQYF
v_gene: TRBV5-6; j_gene: TRBJ2-5; abundance: .; d_gene: .; CDR3nt: TGTGCCAGCAGCTTGACGGTCCGGGAGACCCAGTACTTC; CDR3aa: CASSLTVRETQYF
v_gene: TRBV2; j_gene: TRBJ2-2; abundance: .; d_gene: .; CDR3nt: TGTGCCAGCAGGTTGGACTATACGAACACCGGGGAGCTGTTTTTT; CDR3aa: CASRLDYTNTGELFF
v_gene: TRBV11-2; j_gene: TRBJ1-2; abundance: .; d_gene: .; CDR3nt: TGTGCCAGCAGCTTAGGGCGGCGGGAGGATTTCTATGGCTACACCTTC; CDR3aa: CASSLGRREDFYGYTF
v_gene: TRBV10-3; j_gene: TRBJ1-2; abundance: .; d_gene: .; CDR3nt: TGTGCCATCAGTGGTAGGCAGGAAGATGGCTACACCTTC; CDR3aa: CAISGRQEDGYTF
v_gene: TRBV9; j_gene: TRBJ1-1; abundance: few; d_gene: .; CDR3nt: TGTGCCAGCGGGCGAGACACTGAAGCTTTCTTT; CDR3aa: CASGRDTEAFF